A selection of T cell receptor beta chains follows, all from one sample in a study of blood T cell repertoires in COVID-19. Measured with immunoSEQ multiplex PCR; TCRdb has only the in-frame clones, and not every one. The sample has around 300,000 clones, about 88% seen once. Specimen: PBMCs or T cells enriched from blood (not recorded which). The source of these receptors is a woman aged 45-60 years who had recovered from COVID-19. The CDR3 runs from the conserved cysteine through the conserved F or W. A D gene is named only where the DNA matches it firmly.

D,V,CDR3
TRBD1,TRBV5-1,CASSRTGGGTDTQYF
NA,TRBV19,CASSMSPIANYGYTF
NA,TRBV7-2,CASSQRGGEQPQHF
TRBD1,TRBV4-1,CASSQNPGDRGYEQYF
TRBD1,TRBV7-2,CASSPSRGLADTQYF
NA,TRBV5-4,CASSRVLNEQFF
TRBD2,TRBV9,CASSAIAGANNEQFF
TRBD2,TRBV4-2,CASSQDPSGRSGETQYF
TRBD1,TRBV5-6,CASSTGTGDDTEAFF
NA,TRBV24-1,CATSDQTYNEQFF
NA,TRBV18,CASSPNSQVRRGNEQFF
NA,TRBV27,CASSFSGAYNQPQHF
TRBD1,TRBV28,CGTGPLGSPLHF
TRBD2,TRBV6-5,CASSGTSGRSETQYF
NA,TRBV27,CASGGAILNTEAFF
NA,TRBV29-1,CSVVPEESSYEQYF
NA,TRBV6-5,CASSYTTGDYGYTF
NA,TRBV3-1/TRBV3-2,CASSQGSGYEQYF
TRBD1,TRBV28,CASSLSRDRVEDTIYF
TRBD2,TRBV9,CASSSEGGSPFF
TRBD2,TRBV7-8,CASSQSNALAGGPDTQYF
NA,TRBV9,CASSTTGFDGTEAFF
TRBD2,TRBV11-1,CASSFRLAGKQETQYF
TRBD2,TRBV30,CAWSLGLGTDTQYF
NA,TRBV30,CAWSPRGGGRWTEAFF
TRBD1,TRBV7-2,CASSLLGQNYGYTF
NA,TRBV18,CASSPGGKRVEQYF
NA,TRBV2,CASTQTGGSSGANVLTF
TRBD2,TRBV7-2,CASSLESLAGTYEQYF
NA,TRBV6-5,CASSWGGSANTEAFF
TRBD2,TRBV7-6,CASSLGGRGLYEQYF
TRBD1,TRBV5-8,CASSPGQEYGYTF
TRBD1,TRBV6-5,CASQLRTGALATQYF
TRBD2,TRBV7-2,CASSIRTSGAYEQYF
TRBD2,TRBV20-1,CSAGEPSGSRNEQFF
TRBD2,TRBV28,CASSSPPLAAYEQYF
NA,TRBV9,CASSVEGTWGTEAFF
TRBD2,TRBV12-3/TRBV12-4,CASSKNRGDEQFF
NA,TRBV28,CASSPDLGTLGYTF
TRBD1,TRBV19,CASRGQGAWEHNEQFF
NA,TRBV3-1/TRBV3-2,CASSVPTGRSGNTIYF
TRBD1,TRBV10-2,CASSWDSSNYGYTF
NA,TRBV7-9,CASLRTGISSYNEQFF
NA,TRBV2,CASIPRFSYEQYF
NA,TRBV6-4,CASSEGRGTDTQYF
TRBD1,TRBV28,CASRYRDRGSGEQYF